Listed below are T cell receptor beta chains from one sample, sequenced in a study of blood T cell repertoires in COVID-19. Sequencing used immunoSEQ multiplex PCR; TCRdb keeps in-frame clones, though not all of them. The table has approximately 270,000 clones, 75% to 90% seen once. Sequencing used peripheral blood. The receptors here all came from a man over 45 with acute or convalescent COVID-19. Each CDR3 is given with its conserved first and last residue. D genes are given only for firm matches. Rows give clone size only sometimes, using once, few, many, or a class for an expanded clone.

V: TRBV7-3; size: once; J: TRBJ1-2; D: TRBD1; CDR3: CASSGPGQVAGYTF; DNA: TGTGCCAGCAGCGGACCGGGACAGGTAGCTGGCTACACCTTC
V: TRBV3-1/TRBV3-2; size: NA; J: TRBJ2-1; D: TRBD2; CDR3: CASSHGTSGIYNEQFF; DNA: TGTGCCAGCAGCCACGGGACTAGCGGGATCTACAATGAGCAGTTCTTC
V: TRBV4-1; size: once; J: TRBJ1-1; D: NA; CDR3: CASSQDGGLADTEAFF; DNA: TGCGCCAGCAGCCAAGATGGTGGACTAGCGGACACTGAAGCTTTCTTT
V: TRBV6-5; size: once; J: TRBJ1-2; D: TRBD1; CDR3: CASSYSRQGRGYTF; DNA: TGTGCCAGCAGTTACTCACGACAGGGTCGTGGCTACACCTTC
V: TRBV5-8; size: NA; J: TRBJ2-3; D: NA; CDR3: CASSFQGLSTDTQYF; DNA: TGTGCCAGCAGCTTCCAGGGACTTAGCACAGATACGCAGTATTTT
V: TRBV7-9; size: NA; J: TRBJ2-5; D: NA; CDR3: CASSQAGVETQYF; DNA: TGTGCCAGCAGCCAAGCAGGGGTAGAGACCCAGTACTTC
V: TRBV3-1/TRBV3-2; size: NA; J: TRBJ1-2; D: NA; CDR3: CASSLTAGYGYTF; DNA: TGTGCCAGCAGTCTCACAGCTGGCTATGGCTACACCTTC
V: TRBV4-1; size: NA; J: TRBJ1-2; D: NA; CDR3: CASSQGAGGGYTF; DNA: TGCGCCAGCAGCCAAGGCGCAGGTGGGGGCTACACCTTC
V: TRBV19; size: NA; J: TRBJ2-7; D: NA; CDR3: CASSVGSDEQYF; DNA: TGTGCCAGTAGTGTAGGCAGCGACGAGCAGTACTTC
V: TRBV29-1; size: NA; J: TRBJ2-7; D: NA; CDR3: CSAGGGTYEQYF; DNA: TGCAGCGCCGGAGGAGGAACCTACGAGCAGTACTTC
V: TRBV5-4; size: NA; J: TRBJ1-6; D: TRBD1; CDR3: CASSETGQDSPLHF; DNA: TGTGCCAGCAGCGAGACGGGACAGGATTCACCCCTCCACTTT
V: TRBV29-1; size: few; J: TRBJ1-5; D: NA; CDR3: CSVEAGTGQPQHF; DNA: TGCAGCGTTGAAGCCGGCACGGGTCAGCCCCAGCATTTT
V: TRBV5-6; size: once; J: TRBJ1-4; D: TRBD1; CDR3: CASSLVGRGQSNEKLFF; DNA: TGTGCCAGCAGCTTGGTTGGCAGGGGGCAATCTAATGAAAAACTGTTTTTT
V: TRBV27; size: many; J: TRBJ2-2; D: TRBD2; CDR3: CASSPSAGENTGELFF; DNA: TGTGCCAGCAGTCCCTCTGCGGGGGAGAACACCGGGGAGCTGTTTTTT
V: TRBV12-3/TRBV12-4; size: NA; J: TRBJ2-3; D: NA; CDR3: CASSFQGADTQYF; DNA: TGTGCCAGCAGTTTCCAGGGTGCAGATACGCAGTATTTT
V: TRBV10-3; size: NA; J: TRBJ2-5; D: TRBD1; CDR3: CAIRATGDRGETQYF; DNA: TGTGCCATCAGGGCGACAGGGGACCGGGGAGAGACCCAGTACTTC
V: TRBV3-1/TRBV3-2; size: few; J: TRBJ1-1; D: NA; CDR3: CASSPGAEAFF; DNA: TGTGCCAGCAGCCCCGGGGCTGAAGCTTTCTTT
V: TRBV29-1; size: NA; J: TRBJ1-2; D: NA; CDR3: CSVVRDYGYTF; DNA: TGCAGCGTTGTCAGGGACTATGGCTACACCTTC
V: TRBV12-3/TRBV12-4; size: NA; J: TRBJ2-2; D: NA; CDR3: CASSPLNTGELFF; DNA: TGTGCCAGCAGCCCACTGAACACCGGGGAGCTGTTTTTT
V: TRBV19; size: once; J: TRBJ1-1; D: TRBD1; CDR3: CASSSRDRPEAFF; DNA: TGTGCCAGTAGTTCCCGGGACAGACCAGAAGCTTTCTTT
V: TRBV25-1; size: once; J: TRBJ1-2; D: TRBD1; CDR3: CASSHTGGDLLNYGYTF; DNA: TGTGCCAGCAGTCACACAGGGGGGGACTTACTTAACTATGGCTACACCTTC
V: TRBV4-2; size: NA; J: TRBJ2-6; D: NA; CDR3: CASSQALTRGASSGANVLTF; DNA: TGTGCCAGCAGCCAAGCTCTTACACGGGGAGCTAGCTCTGGGGCCAACGTCCTGACTTTC
V: TRBV5-1; size: NA; J: TRBJ1-4; D: NA; CDR3: CASSLIGLGRDNEKLFF; DNA: TGCGCCAGCAGCTTGATAGGGCTCGGCAGGGATAATGAAAAACTGTTTTTT
V: TRBV7-6; size: NA; J: TRBJ2-1; D: TRBD2; CDR3: CASSSTSGGYNEQFF; DNA: TGTGCCAGCAGCTCAACTAGCGGGGGATACAATGAGCAGTTCTTC
V: TRBV21-1; size: NA; J: TRBJ1-2; D: NA; CDR3: CASSPRTGSYGYTF; DNA: TGTGCCAGCAGCCCTCGGACAGGGAGCTATGGCTACACCTTC
V: TRBV19; size: NA; J: TRBJ2-2; D: TRBD2; CDR3: CASSYGGALTGELFF; DNA: TGTGCCAGTAGTTACGGGGGGGCGCTCACCGGGGAGCTGTTTTTT
V: TRBV12-3/TRBV12-4; size: NA; J: TRBJ1-6; D: NA; CDR3: CASSEGRAPLHF; DNA: TGTGCCAGCAGCGAGGGTCGGGCACCCCTCCACTTT
V: TRBV30; size: NA; J: TRBJ1-5; D: NA; CDR3: CAWSVEGEGQPQHF; DNA: TGTGCCTGGAGTGTGGAAGGGGAAGGTCAGCCCCAGCATTTT
V: TRBV6-6; size: few; J: TRBJ2-5; D: NA; CDR3: CASSGQGLTQETQYF; DNA: TGTGCCAGCAGTGGGCAGGGTCTGACACAAGAGACCCAGTACTTC
V: TRBV9; size: NA; J: TRBJ1-2; D: NA; CDR3: CASSVAGTTFYGYTF; DNA: TGTGCCAGCAGCGTTGCCGGGACAACCTTCTATGGCTACACCTTC
V: TRBV5-1; size: NA; J: TRBJ2-5; D: NA; CDR3: CASSTAGSETQYF; DNA: TGCGCCAGCAGCACCGCAGGTTCGGAGACCCAGTACTTC
V: TRBV9; size: once; J: TRBJ1-4; D: TRBD1; CDR3: CASSNGAQGVGEKLFF; DNA: TGTGCCAGCAGCAATGGTGCTCAGGGGGTCGGTGAAAAACTGTTTTTT